These T cell receptor beta chains were read from a single sample in a study of shared clonotypes between healthy human individuals. Repertoires were generated with immunoSEQ multiplex PCR, while TCRdb's copy carries only in-frame clones and drops some. The table shows roughly 640,000 clones, with about 97% occurring only once. Sequencing input: naive CD4+ T cells sorted from blood. These receptors were obtained from a woman in her 30s in good health. The CDR3 runs from the conserved cysteine through the conserved F or W. The order of the fields is D gene, clone size, V gene, J gene, CDR3 DNA, CDR3 protein. D genes are given only for firm matches. Size is stated for part of the rows, as once, few or many counts, or as a class when the clone is expanded.

.,.,TRBV5-4,TRBJ2-7,TGTGCCAGCAGCTTGGCGACAGGGACTCAGGACGAGCAGTACTTC,CASSLATGTQDEQYF
.,.,TRBV5-8,TRBJ1-2,TGTGCCAGCAGCTTGGTTGTAGGGAAGGATGGCTACACCTTC,CASSLVVGKDGYTF
.,.,TRBV5-5,TRBJ2-5,TGTGCCAGCAGCTTTATTGGAGAGACCCAGTACTTC,CASSFIGETQYF
.,once,TRBV4-1,TRBJ2-1,TGCGCCAGCAGCCAAAGCGGCGCTGAGCAGTTCTTC,CASSQSGAEQFF
TRBD1,.,TRBV7-6,TRBJ2-3,TGTGCCAGCAGCAGCCGACAGGGACGGGATACGCAGTATTTT,CASSSRQGRDTQYF
TRBD2,.,TRBV6-5,TRBJ2-5,TGTGCCAGCAGTTCGGGCGGGAGTTTGACCCAGTACTTC,CASSSGGSLTQYF
TRBD2,.,TRBV28,TRBJ2-7,TGTGCCAGCAGTTTAGCCCCCCAAACTAGCGGGGACTCCTACGAGCAGTACTTC,CASSLAPQTSGDSYEQYF
.,.,TRBV7-2,TRBJ1-1,TGTGCCAGCAGCTTTCGCAGGGCTACTGAAGCTTTCTTT,CASSFRRATEAFF
.,once,TRBV5-1,TRBJ2-3,TGCGCCAGCAGCCCTGGCACAGATACGCAGTATTTT,CASSPGTDTQYF
.,.,TRBV7-9,TRBJ2-7,TGTGCCAGCAGCCTACACCTGGGGACCGCTTCCTACGAGCAGTACTTC,CASSLHLGTASYEQYF
.,.,TRBV28,TRBJ2-2,TGTGCCAGCAGCTTTTGGGGAGGTAACGGGGAGCTGTTTTTT,CASSFWGGNGELFF
TRBD2,.,TRBV28,TRBJ2-4,TGTGCCAGCAGTTTCTCCGGACTAGCGGGCAGCTTTGACTTC,CASSFSGLAGSFDF
TRBD2,few,TRBV19,TRBJ2-7,TGTGCCAGTAGTACCAGGACTAGCGTATGGTACGAGCAGTACTTC,CASSTRTSVWYEQYF
.,.,TRBV18,TRBJ2-7,TGTGCCAGCTCACCACGGGGGCGCGACGAGCAGTACTTC,CASSPRGRDEQYF
TRBD2,.,TRBV15,TRBJ2-7,TGTGCCACCAGCAGAGGGGCGGGAGTCTGGAACGAGCAGTACTTC,CATSRGAGVWNEQYF
.,.,TRBV27,TRBJ2-7,TGTGCCAGCAGTCAGACGGACAGCCCGATCGCCTACTTC,CASSQTDSPIAYF
.,.,TRBV19,TRBJ1-1,TGTGCCAGTAGTATTAACAGGGAGGACACTGAAGCTTTCTTT,CASSINREDTEAFF
.,.,TRBV18,TRBJ1-4,TGTGCCAGCTCAGTGACACCAACTAATGAAAAACTGTTTTTT,CASSVTPTNEKLFF
.,.,TRBV7-9,TRBJ1-1,TGTGCCAGCAGCCCTGGAGGAAGCAGCCTGATGAACACTGAAGCTTTCTTT,CASSPGGSSLMNTEAFF
.,.,TRBV28,TRBJ1-1,TGTGCCCGCCGAGGGTGGGAGAGCACTGAAGCTTTCTTT,CARRGWESTEAFF
TRBD1,.,TRBV11-2,TRBJ2-5,TGTGCCAGCAGCCGTCCGGGACAGAGACAAGAGACCCAGTACTTC,CASSRPGQRQETQYF
.,.,TRBV19,TRBJ1-1,TGTGCCAGTAGTATAGTGACGGTGAACACTGAAGCTTTCTTT,CASSIVTVNTEAFF
TRBD1,.,TRBV27,TRBJ2-5,TGTGCCAGCAGTCTGACGATATCAGGGGGCGGGGAGACCCAGTACTTC,CASSLTISGGGETQYF
TRBD1,.,TRBV18,TRBJ1-5,TGTGCCAGCTCACCATCCACGGACAGGGGGAATCAGCCCCAGCATTTT,CASSPSTDRGNQPQHF
.,.,TRBV2,TRBJ1-3,TGTGCCAGCAGTAAAGAAGGGACTTCTGGAAACACCATATATTTT,CASSKEGTSGNTIYF
TRBD1,.,TRBV6-6,TRBJ2-1,TGTGCCAGCACCCTCAGGGGACAGGAATACAATGAGCAGTTCTTC,CASTLRGQEYNEQFF
TRBD1,.,TRBV29-1,TRBJ2-1,TGCAGCGCTTGGACAGGGATCGGCTCCTACAATGAGCAGTTCTTC,CSAWTGIGSYNEQFF
.,.,TRBV2,TRBJ1-2,TGTGCCAGCAGTTTCAGTGAGAACTATGGCTACACCTTC,CASSFSENYGYTF
.,.,TRBV19,TRBJ1-5,TGTGCCAGTCAAGTGCACCACGGGCAGCCCCAGCATTTT,CASQVHHGQPQHF
TRBD2,.,TRBV30,TRBJ2-3,TGTGCCTGGAGGCTAGCGGGAGCTGGAGATACGCAGTATTTT,CAWRLAGAGDTQYF
.,.,TRBV7-9,TRBJ1-6,TGTGCCAGCAGCTTAGCTGATTCACCCCTCCACTTT,CASSLADSPLHF
.,.,TRBV27,TRBJ2-7,TGTGCCAGCAGCAAAAGAGGAGGCTACGAGCAGTACTTC,CASSKRGGYEQYF
TRBD1,.,TRBV6-5,TRBJ1-1,TGTGCCAGCAGTTACTCTACAGGGACAGCCACTGAAGCTTTCTTT,CASSYSTGTATEAFF
.,.,TRBV19,TRBJ1-5,TGTGCCAGTAGCCCCCTTCGGAGCCAGCCCCAGCATTTT,CASSPLRSQPQHF
TRBD1,.,TRBV28,TRBJ1-2,TGTGCCAGCAGTTTATCTGTCGGAGGGGGCACCTATGGCTACACCTTC,CASSLSVGGGTYGYTF
.,.,TRBV7-8,TRBJ2-7,TGTGCCAGCAGCTTAGCGCGGGGCGGAACTTACTTC,CASSLARGGTYF
.,.,TRBV27,TRBJ2-2,TGTGCCAGCGCCCGAGGGACAACAAACACCGGGGAGCTGTTTTTT,CASARGTTNTGELFF
.,.,TRBV5-1,TRBJ2-1,TGCGCCAGCAGCTTGGGAGAGACCTCCTACAATGAGCAGTTCTTC,CASSLGETSYNEQFF
.,.,TRBV6-1,TRBJ1-2,TGTGCCAGCAGTGAATATCAGGGCATGGGTGGCTACACCTTC,CASSEYQGMGGYTF
.,.,TRBV18,TRBJ2-7,TGTGCCAGCTCACCACGCGGACTGATCTACGAGCAGTACTTC,CASSPRGLIYEQYF
TRBD1,.,TRBV28,TRBJ1-1,TGTGCCAGCAGTTTGGGCAGGGGGCTGAGAAACACTGAAGCTTTCTTT,CASSLGRGLRNTEAFF
.,.,TRBV7-6,TRBJ1-1,TGTGCCAGCAGCCCCGAGGTTAGCGGCAGAGAAGCTTTCTTT,CASSPEVSGREAFF
.,.,TRBV10-3,TRBJ2-5,TGTGCCATCAGTGTACCTGGGGCGACAGAGACCCAGTACTTC,CAISVPGATETQYF
TRBD1,.,TRBV28,TRBJ1-6,TGTGCCAGCAGCTCAGCGCAGGGGGTGGGTTCACCCCTCCACTTT,CASSSAQGVGSPLHF
.,once,TRBV28,TRBJ1-6,TGTGCCAGCAGTTACCTCGAGGCAGGGCCCAACACCCTCCACTTT,CASSYLEAGPNTLHF
.,.,TRBV6-1,TRBJ2-5,TGTGCCAGCAGTGAAAACATTCAGGGGCGAATTCAGACCCAGTACTTC,CASSENIQGRIQTQYF
.,.,TRBV4-1,TRBJ2-7,TGCGCCAGCAGCCAATCGGGAATTACGAAGGAGGAGCAGTACTTC,CASSQSGITKEEQYF
.,.,TRBV20-1,TRBJ2-7,TGCAGTGCTCCCGTAACGGCCGAGCAGTACTTC,CSAPVTAEQYF
.,.,TRBV2,TRBJ2-5,TGTGCCAGTGGACGGCAGGGGACCAGGGAGACCCAGTACTTC,CASGRQGTRETQYF
.,.,TRBV4-1,TRBJ2-5,TGCGCCAGCAGCCCCCACGGGGGGCTCCAGAAGACCCAGTACTTC,CASSPHGGLQKTQYF
TRBD2,.,TRBV5-6,TRBJ2-1,TGTAAGTTGGTGGGAGGGGATGAGCAGTTCTTC,CKLVGGDEQFF
.,.,TRBV28,TRBJ1-6,TGTGCCAGCGCCAGCTCCTATAATTCACCCCTCCACTTT,CASASSYNSPLHF
.,.,TRBV7-3,TRBJ2-2,TGTGCCAGCAGCCCCCAGGGGGGGAACACCGGGGAGCTGTTTTTT,CASSPQGGNTGELFF
.,.,TRBV28,TRBJ1-3,TGTGCCAGCAGCCAACAAGGAAACACCATATATTTT,CASSQQGNTIYF
.,.,TRBV6-6,TRBJ2-1,TGTGCCAGCAGTTATGGCTACTCCTACAATGAGCAGTTCTTC,CASSYGYSYNEQFF